The present entry profiles one T cell receptor (beta chain) with its context. As yet, its antigen is unknown. This CDR3 has 16 amino acids. CDR1 is SEHNR, CDR2 FQNEAQ, per germline (reference sequence). V lost 4 bases to trimming and J lost 3 bases; unmatched junction nucleotides: 9. This specimen belongs to a study of glioma-infiltrating T cells after dendritic cell vaccination. Repertoires were generated with immunoSEQ multiplex PCR, while TCRdb's copy carries only in-frame clones and drops some. This table has over 90,000 clones, roughly 84% appearing once. General study points: Few patients contributed both blood and tumor specimens.

Here the sequenced sample was blood, taken before dendritic cell vaccination. The TCR originated in a human donor with glioblastoma. This chain joins TRBV7-9 and TRBJ2-7; 10 bases agree with TRBD1. This chain's CDR3 is CASSSNLGTGVYEQYF. The CDR3 coding sequence is TGTGCCAGCAGCTCAAACCTCGGGACAGGGGTCTACGAGCAGTACTTC.